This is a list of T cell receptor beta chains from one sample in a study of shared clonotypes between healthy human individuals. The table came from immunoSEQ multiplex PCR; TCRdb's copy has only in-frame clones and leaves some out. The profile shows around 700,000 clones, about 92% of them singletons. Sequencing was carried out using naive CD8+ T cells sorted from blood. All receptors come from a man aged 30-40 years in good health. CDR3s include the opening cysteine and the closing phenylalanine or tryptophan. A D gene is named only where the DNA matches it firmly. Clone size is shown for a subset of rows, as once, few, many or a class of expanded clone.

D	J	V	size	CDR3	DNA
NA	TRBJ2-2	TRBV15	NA	CATSRGGGELFF	TGTGCCACCAGCAGAGGTGGCGGGGAGCTGTTTTTT
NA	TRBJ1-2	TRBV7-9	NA	CASSRADGYTF	TGTGCCAGCAGCCGGGCAGACGGCTACACCTTC
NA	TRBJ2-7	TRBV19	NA	CASSMGLEQYF	TGTGCCAGTAGTATGGGTCTCGAGCAGTACTTC
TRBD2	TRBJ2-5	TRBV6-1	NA	CASSTLAERLAQYF	TGTGCCAGCAGTACTCTAGCGGAAAGATTGGCCCAGTACTTC
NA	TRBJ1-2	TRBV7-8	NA	CASSRTVRDLGYTF	TGTGCCAGCAGCCGTACGGTGCGGGACCTTGGCTACACCTTC
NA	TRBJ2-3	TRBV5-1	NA	CASSLAMTSTDTQYF	TGCGCCAGCAGCTTGGCGATGACTAGCACAGATACGCAGTATTTT
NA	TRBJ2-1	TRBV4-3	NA	CASSQGHIRGSYNEQFF	TGCGCCAGCAGCCAAGGTCATATCCGGGGATCCTACAATGAGCAGTTCTTC
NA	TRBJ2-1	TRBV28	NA	CASSYPNEQFF	TGTGCCAGCAGTTATCCCAATGAGCAGTTCTTC
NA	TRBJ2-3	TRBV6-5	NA	CASKREATDTQYF	TGTGCCAGCAAACGAGAGGCGACAGATACGCAGTATTTT
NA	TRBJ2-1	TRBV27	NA	CASSRVYNEQFF	TGTGCCAGCAGCAGGGTCTACAATGAGCAGTTCTTC
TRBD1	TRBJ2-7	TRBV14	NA	CASRQTGTSYEQYF	TGTGCCAGCAGACAGACAGGGACCTCCTACGAGCAGTACTTC
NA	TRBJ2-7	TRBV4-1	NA	CASTLSGWGEQYF	TGCGCCAGCACCCTCAGCGGGTGGGGCGAGCAGTACTTC
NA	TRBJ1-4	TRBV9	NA	CASSVTGADEKLFF	TGTGCCAGCAGCGTTACCGGCGCCGATGAAAAACTGTTTTTT
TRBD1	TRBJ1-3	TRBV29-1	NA	CSVVVSGPRTGRLEGNTIYF	TGCAGCGTTGTTGTGTCCGGCCCTAGGACAGGCCGCTTGGAAGGAAACACCATATATTTT
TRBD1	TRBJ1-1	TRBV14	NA	CASSAWTGNSAAFF	TGTGCCAGCAGCGCCTGGACAGGGAATTCCGCAGCTTTCTTT
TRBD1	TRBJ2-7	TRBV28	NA	CASSFGMGTGAYEQYF	TGTGCCAGCAGTTTCGGAATGGGGACAGGGGCCTACGAGCAGTACTTC
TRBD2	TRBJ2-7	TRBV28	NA	CASSLGRVGAYEQYF	TGTGCCAGCAGTTTAGGGAGGGTGGGGGCCTACGAGCAGTACTTC
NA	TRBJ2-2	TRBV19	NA	CASSGYTGELFF	TGTGCCAGTAGCGGGTACACCGGGGAGCTGTTTTTT
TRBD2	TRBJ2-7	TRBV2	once	CASTPPPGLAGELYEQYF	TGTGCCAGCACGCCTCCCCCGGGACTAGCGGGAGAGCTTTACGAGCAGTACTTC
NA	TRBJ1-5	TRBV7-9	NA	CASSPLDLASPQHF	TGTGCCAGCAGCCCACTGGACCTTGCCTCGCCCCAGCATTTT
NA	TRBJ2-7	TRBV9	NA	CASSVVKDAWSYEQYF	TGTGCCAGCAGCGTAGTAAAGGACGCATGGTCCTACGAGCAGTACTTC
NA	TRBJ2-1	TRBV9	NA	CASSEQGRVVF	TGTGCCAGCAGCGAACAGGGCAGGGTGGTCTTC
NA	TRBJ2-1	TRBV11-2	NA	CASNVRGSSYNEQFF	TGTGCCAGCAACGTAAGGGGAAGCTCCTACAATGAGCAGTTCTTC
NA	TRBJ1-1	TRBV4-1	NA	CASSPSSGYTEAFF	TGCGCCAGCAGCCCCTCCTCGGGGTACACTGAAGCTTTCTTT
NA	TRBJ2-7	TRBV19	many	CASSIDGSRSEQYF	TGTGCCAGTAGTATAGATGGCAGCAGGTCCGAGCAGTACTTC